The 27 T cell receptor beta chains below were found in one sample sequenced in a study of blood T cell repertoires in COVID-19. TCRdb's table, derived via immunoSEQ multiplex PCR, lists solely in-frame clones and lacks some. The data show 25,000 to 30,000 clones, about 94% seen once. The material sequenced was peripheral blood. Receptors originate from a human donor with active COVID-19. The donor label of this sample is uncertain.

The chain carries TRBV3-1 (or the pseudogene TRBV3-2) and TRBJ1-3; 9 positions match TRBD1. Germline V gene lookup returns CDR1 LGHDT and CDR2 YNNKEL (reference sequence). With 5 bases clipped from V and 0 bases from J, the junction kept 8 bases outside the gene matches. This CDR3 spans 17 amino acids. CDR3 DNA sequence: TGTGCCAGCAGCAGACAGGGGGTACAAACCTCTGGAAACACCATATATTTT. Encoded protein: CASSRQGVQTSGNTIYF.

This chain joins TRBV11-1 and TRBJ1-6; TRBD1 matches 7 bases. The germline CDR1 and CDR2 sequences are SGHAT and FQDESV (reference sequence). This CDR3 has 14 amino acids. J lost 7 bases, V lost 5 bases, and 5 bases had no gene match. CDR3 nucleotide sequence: TGTGCCAGCAGCACAGGGACAGCAAATTCACCCCTCCACTTT. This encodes CASSTGTANSPLHF.

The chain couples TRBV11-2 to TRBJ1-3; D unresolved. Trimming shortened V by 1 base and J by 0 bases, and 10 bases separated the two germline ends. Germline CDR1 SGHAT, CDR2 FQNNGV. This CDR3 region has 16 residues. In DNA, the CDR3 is TGTGCCAGCAGCTTAGGCGGCGCTAACTCTGGAAACACCATATATTTT. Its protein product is CASSLGGANSGNTIYF.

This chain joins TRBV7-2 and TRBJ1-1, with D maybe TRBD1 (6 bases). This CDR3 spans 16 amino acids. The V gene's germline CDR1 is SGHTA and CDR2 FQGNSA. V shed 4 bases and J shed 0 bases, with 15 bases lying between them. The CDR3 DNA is TGTGCCAGCAGCTACAGAGCGGGGGGGCTGAACACTGAAGCTTTCTTT. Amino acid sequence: CASSYRAGGLNTEAFF.

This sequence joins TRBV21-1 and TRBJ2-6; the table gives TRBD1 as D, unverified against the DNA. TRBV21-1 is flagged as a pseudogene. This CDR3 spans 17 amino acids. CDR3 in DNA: TGTGCCAGCAGCAAAGGGACAGTTAAAGCAGGGGCCAACGTCCTGACTTTC. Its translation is CASSKGTVKAGANVLTF.

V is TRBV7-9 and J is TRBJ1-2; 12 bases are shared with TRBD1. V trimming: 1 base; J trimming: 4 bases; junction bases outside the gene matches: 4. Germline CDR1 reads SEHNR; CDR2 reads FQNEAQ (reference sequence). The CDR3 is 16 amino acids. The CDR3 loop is CASSLGGTGGLYGYTF. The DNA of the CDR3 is TGTGCCAGCAGCTTAGGAGGGACAGGGGGCCTCTATGGCTACACCTTC.

This CDR3 reads CASSLGGGAQPQHF. CDR3 sequence (DNA): TGTGCCAGCAGCTTAGGTGGAGGGGCTCAGCCCCAGCATTTT. This sequence joins TRBV7-9 and TRBJ1-5; maybe TRBD1 (5 bases). V was pared by 1 base and J by 6 bases, with 10 bases between. The CDR3 loop spans 14 amino acids. Germline V gene data show CDR1 as SEHNR and CDR2 as FQNEAQ (reference sequence).

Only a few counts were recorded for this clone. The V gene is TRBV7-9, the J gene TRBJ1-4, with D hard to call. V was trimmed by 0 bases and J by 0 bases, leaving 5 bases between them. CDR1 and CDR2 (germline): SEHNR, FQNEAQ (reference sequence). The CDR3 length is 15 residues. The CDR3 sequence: CASSLAEATNEKLFF. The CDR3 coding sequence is TGTGCCAGCAGCTTAGCGGAGGCAACTAATGAAAAACTGTTTTTT.

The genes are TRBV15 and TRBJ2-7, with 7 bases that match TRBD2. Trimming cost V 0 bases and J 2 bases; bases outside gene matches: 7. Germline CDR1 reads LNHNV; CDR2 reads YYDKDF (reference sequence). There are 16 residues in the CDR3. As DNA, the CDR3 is TGTGCCACCAGCAGAGATCGGGAGGCAAGTACCTACGAGCAGTACTTC. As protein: CATSRDREASTYEQYF.

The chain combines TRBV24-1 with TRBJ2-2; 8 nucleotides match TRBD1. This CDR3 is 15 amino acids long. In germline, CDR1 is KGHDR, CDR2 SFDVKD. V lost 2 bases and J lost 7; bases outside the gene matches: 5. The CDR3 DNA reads TGTGCCACCAGTGATTGGACAGGGTCGGACGGGGAGCTGTTTTTT. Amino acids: CATSDWTGSDGELFF.

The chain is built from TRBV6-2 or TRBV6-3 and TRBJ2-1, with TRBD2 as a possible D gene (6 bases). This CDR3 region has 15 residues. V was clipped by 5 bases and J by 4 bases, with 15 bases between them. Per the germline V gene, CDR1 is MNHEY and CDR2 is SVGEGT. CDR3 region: CASSLSRGIYNEQFF. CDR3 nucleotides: TGTGCCAGCAGTCTTAGCCGGGGGATATACAATGAGCAGTTCTTC.

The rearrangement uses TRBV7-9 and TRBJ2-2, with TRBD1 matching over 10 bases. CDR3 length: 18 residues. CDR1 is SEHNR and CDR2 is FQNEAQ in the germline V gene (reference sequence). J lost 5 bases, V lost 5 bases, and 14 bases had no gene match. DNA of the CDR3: TGTGCCAGCAGCCCCGGGACAGGGGCAGGTTATGAGACCGGGGAGCTGTTTTTT. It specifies CASSPGTGAGYETGELFF.

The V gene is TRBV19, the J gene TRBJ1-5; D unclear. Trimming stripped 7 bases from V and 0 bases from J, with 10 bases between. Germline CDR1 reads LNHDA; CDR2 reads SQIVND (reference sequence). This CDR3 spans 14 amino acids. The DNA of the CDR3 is TGTGCCAGTACCCAACAGCCTAGCAATCAGCCCCAGCATTTT. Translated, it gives CASTQQPSNQPQHF. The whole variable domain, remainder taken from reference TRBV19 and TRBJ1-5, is DGGITQSPKYLFRKEGQNVTLSCEQNLNHDAMYWYRQDPGQGLRLIYYSQIVNDFQKGDIAEGYSVSREKKESFPLTVTSAQKNPTAFYLCASTQQPSNQPQHFGDGTRLSIL.

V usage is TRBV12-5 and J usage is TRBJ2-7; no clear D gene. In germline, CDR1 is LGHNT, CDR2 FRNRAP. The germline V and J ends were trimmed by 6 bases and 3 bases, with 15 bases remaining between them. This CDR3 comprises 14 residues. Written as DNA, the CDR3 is TGTGCTAGTGGCCTTGGATCACAGATCTACGAGCAGTACTTC. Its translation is CASGLGSQIYEQYF. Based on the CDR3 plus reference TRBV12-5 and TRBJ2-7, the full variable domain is DARVTQTPRHKVTEMGQEVTMRCQPILGHNTVFWYRQTMMQGLELLAYFRNRAPLDDSGMPKDRFSAEMPDATLATLKIQPSEPRDSAVYFCASGLGSQIYEQYFGPGTRLTVT.

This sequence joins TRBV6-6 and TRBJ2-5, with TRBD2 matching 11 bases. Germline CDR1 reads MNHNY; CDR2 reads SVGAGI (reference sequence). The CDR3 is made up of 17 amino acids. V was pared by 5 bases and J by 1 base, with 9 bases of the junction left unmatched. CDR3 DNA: TGTGCCAGCAGTCGCAAGACTAGCGGGACGTCCCAAGAGACCCAGTACTTC. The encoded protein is CASSRKTSGTSQETQYF.

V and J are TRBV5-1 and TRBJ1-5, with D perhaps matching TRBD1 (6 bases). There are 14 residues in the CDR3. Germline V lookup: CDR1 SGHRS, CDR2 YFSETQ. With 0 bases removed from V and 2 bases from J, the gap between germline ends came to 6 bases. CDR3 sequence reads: CASSLEGGNQPQHF. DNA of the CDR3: TGCGCCAGCAGCTTGGAGGGGGGCAATCAGCCCCAGCATTTT.

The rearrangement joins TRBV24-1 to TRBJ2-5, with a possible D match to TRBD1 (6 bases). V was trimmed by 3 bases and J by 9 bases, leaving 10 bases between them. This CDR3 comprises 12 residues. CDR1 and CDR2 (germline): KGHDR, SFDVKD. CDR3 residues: CATSDGTWAQYF. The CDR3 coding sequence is TGTGCCACCAGTGATGGGACATGGGCCCAGTACTTC.

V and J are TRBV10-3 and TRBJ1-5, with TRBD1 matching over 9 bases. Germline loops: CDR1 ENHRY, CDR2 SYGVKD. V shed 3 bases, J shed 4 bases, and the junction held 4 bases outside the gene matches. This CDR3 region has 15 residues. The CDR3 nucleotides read TGTGCCATCAGTGAATTAGGGACAGGGAATCAGCCCCAGCATTTT. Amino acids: CAISELGTGNQPQHF.

Here the CDR3 reads CASSDRDRIRETQYF. The DNA of the CDR3 is TGTGCCAGCAGTGACCGGGACAGAATCCGGGAGACCCAGTACTTC. This chain joins TRBV25-1 and TRBJ2-5; TRBD1 agrees at 7 bases. Looked up from germline, CDR1 is MGHDK and CDR2 is SYGVNS. The V gene end was trimmed by 3 bases and the J gene end by 5 bases; junction bases not matched to a gene: 9. CDR3 length equals 15 residues.

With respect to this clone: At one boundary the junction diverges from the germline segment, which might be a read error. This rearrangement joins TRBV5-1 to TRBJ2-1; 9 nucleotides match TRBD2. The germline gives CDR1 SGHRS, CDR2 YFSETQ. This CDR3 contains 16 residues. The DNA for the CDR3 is TGCGCCAGCAGCCCCACCGGGACTAGCTCCCACAATGAGCAGTTCTTC. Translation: CASSPTGTSSHNEQFF.

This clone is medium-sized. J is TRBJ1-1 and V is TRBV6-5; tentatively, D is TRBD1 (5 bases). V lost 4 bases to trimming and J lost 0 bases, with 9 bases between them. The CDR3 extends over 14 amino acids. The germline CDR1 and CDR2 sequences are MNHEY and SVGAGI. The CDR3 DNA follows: TGTGCCAGCAGTTTAACAGGTATGAACACTGAAGCTTTCTTT. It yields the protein CASSLTGMNTEAFF.

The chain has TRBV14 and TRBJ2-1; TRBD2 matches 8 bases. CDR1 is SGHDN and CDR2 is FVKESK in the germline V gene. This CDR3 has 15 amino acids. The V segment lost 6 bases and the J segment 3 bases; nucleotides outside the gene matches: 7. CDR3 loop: CASSKSGGLYNEQFF. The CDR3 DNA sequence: TGTGCCAGCAGTAAAAGCGGGGGCCTCTACAATGAGCAGTTCTTC.

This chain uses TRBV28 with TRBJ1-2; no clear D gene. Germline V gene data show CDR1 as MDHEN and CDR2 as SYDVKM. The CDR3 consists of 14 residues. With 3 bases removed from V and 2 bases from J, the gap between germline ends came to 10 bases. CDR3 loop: CASSFTSSNYGYTF. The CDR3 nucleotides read TGTGCCAGCAGTTTTACGAGCTCCAACTATGGCTACACCTTC.

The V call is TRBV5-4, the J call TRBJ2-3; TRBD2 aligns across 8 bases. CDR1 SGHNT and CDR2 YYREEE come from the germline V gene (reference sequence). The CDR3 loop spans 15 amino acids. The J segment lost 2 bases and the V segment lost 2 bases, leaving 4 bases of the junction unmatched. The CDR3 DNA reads TGTGCCAGCAGCTTTTCGGGAGGGCACACAGATACGCAGTATTTT. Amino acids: CASSFSGGHTDTQYF. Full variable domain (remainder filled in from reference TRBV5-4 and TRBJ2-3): ETGVTQSPTHLIKTRGQQVTLRCSSQSGHNTVSWYQQALGQGPQFIFQYYREEENGRGNFPPRFSGLQFPNYSSELNVNALELDDSALYLCASSFSGGHTDTQYFGPGTRLTVL.

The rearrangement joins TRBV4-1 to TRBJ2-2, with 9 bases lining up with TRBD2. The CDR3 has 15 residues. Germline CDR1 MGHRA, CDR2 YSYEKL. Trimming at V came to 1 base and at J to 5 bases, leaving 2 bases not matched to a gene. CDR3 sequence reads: CASSQVAGGTGELFF. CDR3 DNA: TGCGCCAGCAGCCAAGTGGCGGGAGGGACCGGGGAGCTGTTTTTT.

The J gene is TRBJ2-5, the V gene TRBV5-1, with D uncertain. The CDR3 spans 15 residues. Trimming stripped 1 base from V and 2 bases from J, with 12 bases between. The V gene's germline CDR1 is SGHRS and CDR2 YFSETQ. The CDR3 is CASSLNLVEQETQYF. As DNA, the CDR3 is TGCGCCAGCAGCTTGAACCTAGTAGAACAAGAGACCCAGTACTTC.

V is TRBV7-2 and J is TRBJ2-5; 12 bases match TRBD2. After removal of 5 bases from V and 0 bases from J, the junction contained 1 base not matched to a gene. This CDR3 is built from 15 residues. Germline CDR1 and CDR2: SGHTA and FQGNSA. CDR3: CASSRTSGNQETQYF. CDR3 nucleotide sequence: TGTGCCAGCAGCCGGACTAGCGGGAACCAAGAGACCCAGTACTTC.